The 21 T cell receptor beta chains below all came from one sample that was sequenced in a study of cytomegalovirus exposure and HLA in healthy donors. Both 60 Vbeta primers and 13 Jbeta primers went into the PCR. This table comes from immunoSEQ multiplex PCR, and its TCRdb copy is limited to in-frame clones, with some not included. In the table there are some 150,000 clones, 75% to 85% of which are singletons. Sequencing input: PBMCs. These receptors were collected from a male donor in good health and CMV-seronegative.

This clone was recorded a few times. The chain has TRBV10-3 and TRBJ1-1, with D possibly TRBD1 on 5 matching bases. In germline, CDR1 is ENHRY, CDR2 SYGVKD. The V end was cut by 5 bases, the J end by 1 base, with 8 bases between. The CDR3 contains 13 residues. The CDR3 protein is CAISPQGNTEAFF. The CDR3 nucleotides read TGTGCCATCAGTCCCCAGGGGAACACTGAAGCTTTCTTT.

The chain is built from TRBV10-3 and TRBJ2-7; D is perhaps TRBD1 (7 bases). The CDR3 runs 12 residues. Trimming removed 10 bases from V and 5 bases from J, with 15 bases in between. Germline loops: CDR1 ENHRY, CDR2 SYGVKD. The CDR3 region is CATGGGKNEQYF. The CDR3 nucleotides are TGTGCCACTGGAGGGGGCAAGAACGAGCAGTACTTC.

This clone occurred once. In DNA form, the CDR3 reads TGTGCCAGCATAAGTGAGCCTAACACTGAAGCTTTCTTT. Protein: CASISEPNTEAFF. The rearrangement joins TRBV6-5 to TRBJ1-1; D uncertain. Germline lookup yields CDR1 MNHEY and CDR2 SVGAGI. The CDR3 runs 13 residues. With 7 bases removed from V and 2 bases from J, the gap between germline ends came to 11 bases.

The chain couples TRBV4-3 to TRBJ1-4, with D unclear. The germline gives CDR1 LGHNA, CDR2 YSLEER. The CDR3 has 16 amino acids. The V end lost 1 base, the J end lost 6 bases, and 15 bases lay between the germline ends. The CDR3 coding sequence is TGCGCCAGCAGCCAAGTGCTTGGAGGCTTGGATGAAAAACTGTTTTTT. Its protein is CASSQVLGGLDEKLFF.

The gene calls are TRBV11-3 and TRBJ2-1; 7 nucleotides line up with TRBD1. Germline V gene sequence: CDR1 SGHNT, CDR2 YENEEA. After removal of 3 bases from V and 3 bases from J, the junction contained 5 bases not matched to a gene. This CDR3 region has 15 residues. In DNA form, the CDR3 reads TGTGCCAGCAGCTTGAGGGGGCCCGTCTACAATGAGCAGTTCTTC. Translating gives CASSLRGPVYNEQFF.

V usage is TRBV6-4 and J usage is TRBJ2-5; TRBD2 agrees at 8 bases. With V trimmed by 2 bases and J by 2 bases, 7 bases remained unmatched. The length of the CDR3 is 16 residues. Per germline, CDR1 MRHNA and CDR2 SNTAGT. This chain's CDR3 is CASSDRGGEIQETQYF. The CDR3 DNA is TGTGCCAGCAGTGACCGGGGGGGGGAGATACAAGAGACCCAGTACTTC.

The chain employs TRBV5-1 and TRBJ1-3; 10 bases align to TRBD1. From germline, CDR1 is SGHRS and CDR2 YFSETQ. Trimming removed 2 bases from V and 4 bases from J; junction bases left unmatched: 18. There are 20 residues in the CDR3. The CDR3 sequence is CASSFASGQGVGGAGNTIYF. The CDR3 DNA reads as TGCGCCAGCAGCTTTGCATCCGGACAGGGGGTCGGAGGAGCGGGAAACACCATATATTTT.

The chain has TRBV5-1 and TRBJ2-3; 7 nucleotides line up with TRBD1. With V trimmed by 4 bases and J by 0 bases, 8 bases remained unmatched. Germline V gene sequence: CDR1 SGHRS, CDR2 YFSETQ. The CDR3 is 16 amino acids. CDR3 residues: CASSRIDRASTDTQYF. In DNA form, the CDR3 reads TGCGCCAGCAGCCGGATTGACAGGGCTAGCACAGATACGCAGTATTTT. The entire variable domain, with the rest obtained from reference TRBV5-1 and TRBJ2-3, is as follows: KAGVTQTPRYLIKTRGQQVTLSCSPISGHRSVSWYQQTPGQGLQFLFEYFSETQRNKGNFPGRFSGRQFSNSRSEMNVSTLELGDSALYLCASSRIDRASTDTQYFGPGTRLTVL.

The chain's CDR3 is CASSLGTTGSYGYTF. In nucleotides, the CDR3 is TGTGCCAGCAGCTTAGGCACGACAGGGAGCTATGGCTACACCTTC. J is TRBJ1-2 and V is TRBV5-6; 7 nucleotides match TRBD1. The CDR3 is 15 amino acids. With 2 bases clipped from V and 4 bases from J, the junction kept 8 bases outside the gene matches. The germline CDR1 and CDR2 sequences are SGHDT and YYEEEE.

The J gene is TRBJ2-5, the V gene TRBV7-7, with D possibly matching TRBD2 (5 bases). This CDR3 is built from 12 residues. Germline V gene sequence: CDR1 SSHAT, CDR2 FNYEAQ (reference sequence). CDR3 DNA: TGTGCTAGTCGGGGTTCTGGAGAGACCCAGTACTTC. It encodes CASRGSGETQYF.

The sample holds one count of this clone. The V and J genes are TRBV25-1 and TRBJ2-5; no firm D call. This CDR3 has 13 amino acids. Germline values: CDR1 MGHDK, CDR2 SYGVNS. Trimming took 4 bases from V and 2 from J, leaving 8 bases between them. CDR3 protein: CASSGDSQETQYF. The DNA for the CDR3 is TGTGCCAGCAGTGGCGACTCACAAGAGACCCAGTACTTC.

The CDR3 region has the DNA TGTGCCAGCAGCACAACAGTTAACTACGAGCAGTACTTC. This translates into CASSTTVNYEQYF. The V gene is TRBV27, the J gene TRBJ2-7; D is unclear. Between the trimmed V and J ends, which lost 6 bases and 3 bases, there was a span of 12 bases. Germline V CDR1 and CDR2: MNHEY, SMNVEV (reference sequence). CDR3 length: 13 amino acids.

CDR3 coding DNA: TGTGCCTGGTCATTAGCGGGGGGGTACTACGAGCAGTACTTC. Its protein product is CAWSLAGGYYEQYF. The chain recombines TRBV30 with TRBJ2-7; 11 bases align to TRBD2. Trimming removed 5 bases from V and 3 bases from J; junction bases left unmatched: 6. Germline CDR1 GTSNPN, CDR2 SVGIG (reference sequence). The CDR3 has 14 residues.

The gene calls are TRBV27 and TRBJ1-1; weak D call: TRBD1 (6 bases). Deletions cut 6 bases from V and 1 base from J, with 12 bases between. Germline loops: CDR1 MNHEY, CDR2 SMNVEV (reference sequence). CDR3 length equals 14 residues. CDR3 residues: CASSPQGGNTEAFF. CDR3 in DNA: TGTGCCAGCAGCCCCCAAGGGGGGAACACTGAAGCTTTCTTT.

The J gene is TRBJ1-1, the V gene TRBV2, with TRBD1 identical over 8 bases. The CDR3 has 14 residues. CDR1 SNHLY and CDR2 FYNNEI come from the germline V gene. The trim removed 6 bases at V and 8 bases at J, leaving 11 bases unmatched. CDR3 sequence (DNA): TGTGCCAGCAGACCAGGACAGGGTCTGGGGGAAGCTTTCTTT. It encodes CASRPGQGLGEAFF. Combining the CDR3 with reference TRBV2 and TRBJ1-1 gives the whole variable domain EPEVTQTPSHQVTQMGQEVILRCVPISNHLYFYWYRQILGQKVEFLVSFYNNEISEKSEIFDDQFSVERPDGSNFTLKIRSTKLEDSAMYFCASRPGQGLGEAFFGQGTRLTVV.

This clone turned up a few times. The same CDR3 also results from other DNA sequences found in this sample. This rearrangement joins TRBV5-1 to TRBJ1-4; D possibly corresponds to TRBD1 (6 bases). Germline values: CDR1 SGHRS, CDR2 YFSETQ. V was pared by 2 bases and J by 2 bases, with 7 bases between. The CDR3 has 14 residues. Written as DNA, the CDR3 is TGCGCCAGCAGCTTACAGGGTACTAATGAAAAACTGTTTTTT. It codes for CASSLQGTNEKLFF.

This chain connects TRBV7-9 to TRBJ1-2, with 7 nucleotides matching TRBD1. Germline V gene lookup returns CDR1 SEHNR and CDR2 FQNEAQ (reference sequence). This CDR3 has 14 residues. J lost 7 bases, V lost 5 bases, and 10 bases had no gene match. The CDR3: CASSGRDRGCGYTF. CDR3 DNA: TGTGCCAGCAGCGGTCGGGACAGAGGGTGTGGCTACACCTTC.

This clone was counted only a few times. The J gene is TRBJ1-1, the V gene TRBV5-1; TRBD1 aligns across 7 bases. Trimming cost V 1 base and J 8 bases; bases outside gene matches: 8. The length of the CDR3 is 14 residues. CDR1 and CDR2 from the germline V gene are SGHRS and YFSETQ. Here the CDR3 reads CASSLRQGGREAFF. CDR3 DNA sequence: TGCGCCAGCAGCTTGCGGCAGGGGGGAAGGGAAGCTTTCTTT.

The chain uses TRBV7-2 and TRBJ1-1; 10 bases are a match to TRBD1. In germline, CDR1 is SGHTA, CDR2 FQGNSA. V shed 5 bases and J 8 bases; nucleotides not matched to a gene: 11. This CDR3 comprises 15 residues. For the CDR3, the DNA is TGTGCCAGCAGCGCATGGGACAGGGGCTACCCCGAAGCTTTCTTT. This codes for CASSAWDRGYPEAFF.

The chain is built from TRBV5-6 and TRBJ2-3; 11 bases are shared with TRBD2. This CDR3 has 17 amino acids. Germline-derived CDR1 and CDR2 are SGHDT and YYEEEE. V shed 4 bases and J 2 bases; nucleotides not matched to a gene: 9. The CDR3: CASSPPILAGATDTQYF. CDR3 in DNA: TGTGCCAGCAGCCCCCCCATACTAGCGGGGGCCACAGATACGCAGTATTTT.

The V gene is TRBV7-3, the J gene TRBJ1-3, with D hard to call. Germline CDR1 reads SGHTA; CDR2 reads FQGTGA. The CDR3 has 16 amino acids. With 5 bases removed from V and 2 bases from J, the gap between germline ends came to 16 bases. CDR3 bases: TGTGCCAGCAGCCCTACCTCGGGGTTGGCTGGAAACACCATATATTTT. Its protein is CASSPTSGLAGNTIYF.